This T cell receptor (beta chain) originates from a study of vaccination and CD4 T cells after COVID-19. The wider study: The convalescents, six males and four females, included two who were Hispanic.

Treatment of the sample: 10-day PBMC culture with coronavirus spike peptide pools or control peptides (ViraFEST assay). ViraFEST stimulated the growth of antigen-specific T cells using peptide pools and subsequently profiled their TCRs by sequencing. PCR positivity was dated March to December 2020, before US Alpha, Beta and Delta variants. Germline V lookup: CDR1 MNHEY, CDR2 SMNVEV (reference sequence). The CDR3 sequence is 14 residues long. The V gene end was trimmed by 5 bases and the J gene end by 3 bases; junction bases not matched to a gene: 6. About this clonotype itself: Its antigen is unknown.

CD4+ T cells that had been cultured provided DNA sequenced with the Oncomine TCR Beta short-read assay. It was cultured CD4+ T cells from which genomic DNA was extracted. TCRdb independently ran MiXCR on the PCR reads; one entry per CDR3 protein. The sample carries 3,500 to 4,000 distinct CDR3 sequences, under 50% recorded once. Sequencing used CD4+ T cells from blood, cultured in vitro. The clonotype originates from a human donor who had recovered from COVID-19. The chain recombines TRBV27 with TRBJ1-2; 7 bases are shared with TRBD1. The CDR3 is CASSPLDRDYGYTF. DNA for the CDR3: TGTGCCAGCAGTCCACTTGACAGGGACTATGGCTACACCTTC.